The 9 T cell receptor beta chains below were found in one sample sequenced in a study of blood T cell repertoires in COVID-19. Libraries were prepared by immunoSEQ multiplex PCR; TCRdb keeps only in-frame clonotypes and omits some of them. The sample gives around 190,000 clones, around 76% of which show up once; roughly 8.7% is in the top ten. Sequencing was done on a sample of peripheral blood. All receptors come from a woman between 45 and 60 years old with active or convalescent COVID-19.

For this clone: Additional DNA sequences in this sample encode the identical CDR3. The gene calls are TRBV6-6 and TRBJ1-6; no clear D gene. Looked up from germline, CDR1 is MNHNY and CDR2 is SVGAGI (reference sequence). The CDR3 is 13 amino acids. With 2 bases removed from V and 6 bases from J, the gap between germline ends came to 5 bases. The CDR3 bases are TGTGCCAGCAGTTACGCGAGTAATTCACCCCTCCACTTT. Protein: CASSYASNSPLHF.

This rearrangement joins TRBV30 to TRBJ2-3, with a possible D match to TRBD1 (5 bases). V was shortened by 3 bases and J by 4 bases, with 8 bases between the two germline ends. Per germline, CDR1 GTSNPN and CDR2 SVGIG (reference sequence). There are 12 residues in the CDR3. The CDR3, as DNA: TGTGCCTGGAGGACAGCCGCAGATACGCAGTATTTT. Protein: CAWRTAADTQYF.

The V call is TRBV7-9, the J call TRBJ1-2; 7 bases agree with TRBD1. The CDR3 consists of 13 residues. The ends lost 5 bases at V and 4 bases at J; junction bases unmatched: 4. Germline V gene sequence: CDR1 SEHNR, CDR2 FQNEAQ (reference sequence). CDR3 amino acids: CASSRGGVYGYTF. DNA for the CDR3: TGTGCCAGCAGCCGAGGGGGCGTCTATGGCTACACCTTC.

The chain uses TRBV5-1 and TRBJ2-3; possible D gene TRBD1, 5 bases. The V end was cut by 6 bases, the J end by 4 bases, with 9 bases between. The germline gives CDR1 SGHRS, CDR2 YFSETQ. The CDR3 runs 12 residues. CDR3 DNA: TGCGCCAGCAAAGGGGATGCAGATACGCAGTATTTT. Translating gives CASKGDADTQYF. Full variable domain (missing parts from reference TRBV5-1 and TRBJ2-3): KAGVTQTPRYLIKTRGQQVTLSCSPISGHRSVSWYQQTPGQGLQFLFEYFSETQRNKGNFPGRFSGRQFSNSRSEMNVSTLELGDSALYLCASKGDADTQYFGPGTRLTVL.

This clone occurred a few times. V usage is TRBV5-1 and J usage is TRBJ2-2, with TRBD2 identical over 12 bases. CDR1 SGHRS and CDR2 YFSETQ come from the germline V gene. The CDR3 is made up of 16 amino acids. The junction had 5 bases not matched to a gene; V was cut back by 4 bases and J by 4 bases. CDR3 coding DNA: TGCGCCAGCAGCCTGACTAGCGGGGGCGTCACCGGGGAGCTGTTTTTT. It translates to CASSLTSGGVTGELFF. The complete variable domain, with remaining parts taken from reference TRBV5-1 and TRBJ2-2, reads KAGVTQTPRYLIKTRGQQVTLSCSPISGHRSVSWYQQTPGQGLQFLFEYFSETQRNKGNFPGRFSGRQFSNSRSEMNVSTLELGDSALYLCASSLTSGGVTGELFFGEGSRLTVL.

The chain combines TRBV4-2 with TRBJ2-2; 11 bases line up with TRBD2. CDR1 is LGHNA, CDR2 YNFKEQ, per germline. The CDR3 spans 18 residues. The junction had 8 bases not matched to a gene; V was cut back by 1 base and J by 4 bases. The CDR3 sequence: CASSQVVAGGRITGELFF. Here the CDR3 DNA reads TGTGCCAGCAGCCAAGTAGTAGCGGGGGGGCGGATCACCGGGGAGCTGTTTTTT.

This clone was seen a handful of times. V gene TRBV4-3 combines with J gene TRBJ2-1; 8 nucleotides align to TRBD1. In germline, CDR1 is LGHNA, CDR2 YSLEER. The CDR3 spans 15 residues. J gave up 7 bases and V 0 bases, and 5 bases lay outside the gene matches. CDR3 amino acids: CASSQDVQGANEQFF. The CDR3 DNA sequence: TGCGCCAGCAGCCAAGATGTCCAGGGGGCGAATGAGCAGTTCTTC.

This clone is a singleton in its sample. This chain joins TRBV7-2 and TRBJ2-7, with 14 bases fitting TRBD2. V lost 1 base to trimming and J lost 1 base; unmatched junction nucleotides: 6. Germline V gene sequence: CDR1 SGHTA, CDR2 FQGNSA. The CDR3 is 18 residues long. This CDR3 is CASSLGLAGGARSYEQYF. CDR3 coding DNA: TGTGCCAGCAGCTTAGGACTAGCGGGGGGGGCCAGGTCCTACGAGCAGTACTTC.

The gene calls are TRBV3-1 (or the pseudogene TRBV3-2) and TRBJ1-3, with 9 nucleotides matching TRBD1. The CDR3 contains 15 residues. CDR1 and CDR2 (germline): LGHDT, YNNKEL (reference sequence). Trimming took 3 bases from V and 2 from J; bases not matched to a gene: 2. The chain's CDR3 is CASSQGQGTGNTIYF. Written as DNA, the CDR3 is TGTGCCAGCAGCCAGGGACAGGGAACTGGAAACACCATATATTTT.